The 2 T cell receptor beta chains reported below all come from one sample, sequenced in a study of beta chain features in type 1 diabetes. The study, taken as a whole, reports: Within each of all four CD4+ subsets, Type 1 diabetes patients had TCRB CDR3s that were moderately but significantly shorter.

No antigens are known for them. The whole isolated RNA underwent reverse transcription, so sequencing captured expressed TCRB transcripts. Sequenced by immunoSEQ multiplex PCR; TCRdb stores in-frame clones only, minus some. The sample carries 200,000 to 300,000 clones, around 14% recorded once. The specimen sequenced was naive CD4+ T cells from blood. These receptors were obtained from a man under 40 with type 1 diabetes.

This clone was detected a few times. The chain couples TRBV4-2 to TRBJ1-6, with 7 bases aligning to TRBD1. Unmatched junction bases numbered 3, after V lost 0 bases and J lost 7 bases. The CDR3 consists of 15 residues. Per germline, CDR1 LGHNA and CDR2 YNFKEQ. The CDR3 protein is CASSQDLGQNSPLHF. CDR3 in DNA: TGTGCCAGCAGCCAAGATTTGGGACAGAATTCACCCCTCCACTTT.

CDR3 in amino acids: CAWGRDRLDEQYF. For the CDR3, the DNA is TGTGCCTGGGGACGGGACAGGCTAGACGAGCAGTACTTC. V and J are TRBV30 and TRBJ2-7; TRBD1 matches 8 bases. The trim removed 5 bases at V and 5 bases at J, leaving 8 bases unmatched. Germline values: CDR1 GTSNPN, CDR2 SVGIG (reference sequence). This CDR3 is built from 13 residues.